This T cell receptor beta chain is from a study of CD4+ T cells in melanoma (dated by TCRdb to 2022 to 2024). For the wider study: The study investigated neoantigen-specific CD4+ T cells in human melanoma. Summary of the overall study and its limitations: Neoantigen-specific CD4+ T cells were reported to be correlated with the function of CD8+ T cells, macrophages and B cells. Diverse differentiation states were reported to be shown by neoantigen-specific CD4+ T cells in melanoma.

The protocol used for the library was the immunoSEQ multiplex PCR assay. TCRdb took over this immuneACCESS table, retaining in-frame rearrangements with V and J assigned. Such tables are incomplete; in checked studies, under half of the missing clones stem from an unresolved V gene, and the remainder is unexplained. Across this sample there are over 9,000 clones, with roughly 69% seen only once. The ten most abundant clones make up roughly 9.7% of the sample. Patients with melanoma were used as donors. From V the trimming removes 7 bases and from J it removes 6 bases, while the gene matches leave 10 bases of the junction unaccounted for. The CDR3 starts with the cysteine, ends with the phenylalanine, and has 14 residues. The DNA shown is the 42-base CDR3, in frame from base 1. The germline V gene (reference sequence) yields MNHNY for CDR1 and SVGAGI for CDR2. The table lists this clone with a few counts. It has no known antigen specificity. Base qualities were left out, and no much larger clone turns up one base away.

The material sequenced was cells from a culture (not recorded whether cultured in vitro). The origin of this receptor is a human donor with melanoma. Here the chain combines TRBV6-6 and TRBJ2-7, with 9 central nucleotides matching TRBD1. At the DNA level, the sequence is TGTGCCAGCACCCCTCGACAGGGGGTAAGCGAGCAGTACTTC. The translation is CASTPRQGVSEQYF.